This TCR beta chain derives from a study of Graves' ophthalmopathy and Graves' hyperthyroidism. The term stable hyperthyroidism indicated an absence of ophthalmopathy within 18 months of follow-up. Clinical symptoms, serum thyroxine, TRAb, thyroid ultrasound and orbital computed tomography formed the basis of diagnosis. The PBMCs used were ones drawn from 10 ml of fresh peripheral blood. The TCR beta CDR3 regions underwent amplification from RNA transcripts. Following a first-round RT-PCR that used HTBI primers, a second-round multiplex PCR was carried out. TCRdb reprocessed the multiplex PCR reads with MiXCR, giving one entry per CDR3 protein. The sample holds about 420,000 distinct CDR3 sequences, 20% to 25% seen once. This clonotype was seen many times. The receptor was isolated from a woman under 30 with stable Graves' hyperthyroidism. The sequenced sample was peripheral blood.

In DNA, the CDR3 is TGTGCCAGCAGCTTAGAGGGGATGGATTCACCCCTCCACTTT. Translating it yields CASSLEGMDSPLHF. The chain uses TRBV7-9 and TRBJ1-6, with D perhaps TRBD1 (5 bases). Germline assignment: CDR1 SEHNR and CDR2 FQNEAQ (reference sequence). V gave up 1 base and J gave up 8 bases, with 9 bases separating them. This CDR3 contains 14 residues.